This TCR beta chain was documented in a study of blood T cell repertoires in COVID-19 (dated by TCRdb to the early 2020s). As for the study more broadly: Samples from collaborators originated in the United States, Italy and Spain and spanned both the acute and convalescent phases of COVID-19. The prospective study material was composed of cDNA or gDNA derived from T cells, B-cell-depleted T cells, or PBMCs. Subjects who had been exposed to COVID-19, were actively infected with it, or had recovered from it provided the deeply sampled blood TCRbeta repertoires that made up the dataset. The repertoires were made available in a free public database intended to serve as a resource for research on the immune response to SARS-CoV-2. Samples came from the ongoing ImmuneRACE study (first 160 participants) plus 1,254 subjects from 6 global collaborators. The sample metadata nearly always contained a de-identified subject ID, COVID-19 status, age in years and sex. Where HLA class I and class II types were available, the types were taken from metadata supplied by the sample provider, not from assay-based typing. Broad study findings and their caveats: Clinical and demographic metadata were provided uncurated, with the amount varying by source and participant.

The CDR3 covers 13 residues, taking in both the cysteine and the phenylalanine. Just CDR3 DNA is preserved here, 39 bases in frame from base 1. CDR1 LNHDA and CDR2 SQIVND were looked up in the germline V gene (reference sequence). V gives up 5 bases and J gives up 4 bases, and the segment between their germline ends measures 12 bases. Whole blood was collected in K2EDTA tubes by collaborating institutions according to the institutions' own protocols. For TCRbeta analysis, collaborators shipped samples in one of three forms: frozen whole blood, isolated PBMCs, or DNA extracted from either of those sample types. As regards this clone: Its antigen is still unknown. Per-base qualities were not stored, and no clone one base away is much larger.

The immunoSEQ Assay, a bias-controlled multiplex PCR, was used to amplify TCRbeta CDR3 regions from genomic DNA. The published analysis was carried out like this. The number of nucleated cells in each sample was estimated by amplification of reference gene primers within the assay. Sequence reads were collapsed and filtered to measure the absolute abundance of every unique TCRbeta CDR3 rearrangement. For each sample, productive Simpson clonality was calculated as the square root of Simpson's diversity index across productive rearrangements. Drawn from immuneACCESS, this table holds only the in-frame rearrangements with V and J called that TCRdb kept. Clones are partly lost; checked studies trace under half to an unresolved V gene and leave the rest unexplained. V and J calls and clone size follow that table, whereas D and trimming were derived from the DNA. This sample comprises about 140,000 clones, about three quarters of them detected only once. 16% of the sample is in the top ten clones.

This receptor chain uses TRBV19 and TRBJ2-7; a tentative D call is TRBD2 (5 bases match). Sequencing was performed on peripheral blood. This clonotype was obtained from a man aged 50 to 60 with acute or convalescent COVID-19. In nucleotides, the sequence is TGTGCCAGTAGTCCGCGGGCGTTATACGAGCAGTACTTC. It codes for CASSPRALYEQYF. Reference TRBV19 and TRBJ2-7 proteins supply the regions before and after the CDR3; the full variable domain is: DGGITQSPKYLFRKEGQNVTLSCEQNLNHDAMYWYRQDPGQGLRLIYYSQIVNDFQKGDIAEGYSVSREKKESFPLTVTSAQKNPTAFYLCASSPRALYEQYFGPGTRLTVT.